This T cell receptor (beta chain) was recorded in a study of blood T cell repertoires in COVID-19. Looking at the study overall: Acute and convalescent COVID-19 samples came from the United States, Italy and Spain. From T cells, B-cell-depleted T cells, or PBMCs came the material, which was cDNA or gDNA.

Germline values: CDR1 MNHEY, CDR2 SVGAGI. Unmatched junction bases numbered 6, after V lost 6 bases and J lost 5 bases. This CDR3 comprises 15 residues. As handled by the study authors: Counts of nucleated cells, estimated from reference gene primer amplification, were obtained. The assay was immunoSEQ multiplex PCR, and TCRdb's table has in-frame clones only and misses some. V and J calls and clone size are copied from that table; D and trimming were computed from the DNA. This table has approximately 180,000 clones, around 90% appearing once. The TCR originated in a middle-aged man with active or convalescent COVID-19. What was sequenced was peripheral blood. The chain recombines TRBV6-5 with TRBJ2-1; 11 nucleotides align to TRBD2. CDR3 sequence reads: CASRTPGLADNEQFF. The CDR3 DNA sequence: TGTGCCAGCAGGACACCGGGACTAGCGGACAATGAGCAGTTCTTC.